This T cell receptor (beta chain) was documented in a study of identical twins. General study results and limits: The presence of invariant MAIT and iNKT cells could partly confound analyses of zero-insertion sequences.

MiXCR was run by TCRdb on the 5' RACE reads, yielding one entry per CDR3 protein. The table includes some 710,000 distinct CDR3 sequences, 6.1% detected once. This clonotype was detected ten times or more. Antigen unknown. Germline V gene data show CDR1 as MGHRA and CDR2 as YSYEKL. V lost 2 bases, J lost 1 base, and 8 bases lay in between. The CDR3 contains 15 residues. Sequenced: naive T cells sorted from blood. This TCR came from a man between 18 and 29 years old in good health. This chain links TRBV4-1 with TRBJ2-2; D not certain. CDR3 sequence reads: CASSQLWMNTGELFF. As DNA, the CDR3 is TGCGCCAGCAGCCAACTCTGGATGAACACCGGGGAGCTGTTTTTT.